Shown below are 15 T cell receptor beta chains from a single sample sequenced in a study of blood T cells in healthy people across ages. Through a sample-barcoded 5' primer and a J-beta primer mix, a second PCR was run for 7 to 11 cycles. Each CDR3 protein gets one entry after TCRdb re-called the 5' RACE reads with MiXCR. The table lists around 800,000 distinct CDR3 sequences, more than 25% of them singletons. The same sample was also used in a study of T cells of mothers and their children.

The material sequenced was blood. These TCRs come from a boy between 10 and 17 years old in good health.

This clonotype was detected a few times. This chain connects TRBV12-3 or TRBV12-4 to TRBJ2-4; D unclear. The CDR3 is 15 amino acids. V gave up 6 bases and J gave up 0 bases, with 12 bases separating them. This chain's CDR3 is CASRFRHLAKNIQYF. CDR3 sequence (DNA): TGTGCCAGCAGGTTTCGACATCTAGCCAAAAACATTCAGTACTTC.

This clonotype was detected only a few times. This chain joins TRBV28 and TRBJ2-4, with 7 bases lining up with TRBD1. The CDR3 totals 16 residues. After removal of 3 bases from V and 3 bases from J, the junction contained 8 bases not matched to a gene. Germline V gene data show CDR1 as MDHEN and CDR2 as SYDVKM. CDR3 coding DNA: TGTGCCAGCAGTTTCGCGGCCAGGGGGAACAAAAACATTCAGTACTTC. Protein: CASSFAARGNKNIQYF.

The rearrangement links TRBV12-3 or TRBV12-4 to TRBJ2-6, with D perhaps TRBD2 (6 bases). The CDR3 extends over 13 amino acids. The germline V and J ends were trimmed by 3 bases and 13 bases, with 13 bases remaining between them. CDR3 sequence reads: CASSFFRGEVLTF. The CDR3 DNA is TGTGCCAGCAGTTTTTTCCGCGGGGAAGTCCTGACTTTC.

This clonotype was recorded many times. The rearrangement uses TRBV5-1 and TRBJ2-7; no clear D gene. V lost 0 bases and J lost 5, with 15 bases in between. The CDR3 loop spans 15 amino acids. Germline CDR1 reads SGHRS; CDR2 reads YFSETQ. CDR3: CASSLGDSRFDEQYF. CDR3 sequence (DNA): TGCGCCAGCAGCTTGGGTGACTCCCGCTTCGACGAGCAGTACTTC.

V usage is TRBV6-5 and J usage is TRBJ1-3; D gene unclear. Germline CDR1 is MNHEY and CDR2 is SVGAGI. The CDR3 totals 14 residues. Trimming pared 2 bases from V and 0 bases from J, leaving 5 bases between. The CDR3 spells CASSYGLSGNTIYF. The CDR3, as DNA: TGTGCCAGCAGTTACGGTCTCTCTGGAAACACCATATATTTT.

The CDR3 DNA follows: TGTGCCAGCAGTTACTCAGGGCGTGGGGCTAGCAATCAGCCCCAGCATTTT. Translating gives CASSYSGRGASNQPQHF. The rearrangement uses TRBV6-5 and TRBJ1-5, with D perhaps TRBD1 (5 bases). Germline V CDR1 and CDR2: MNHEY, SVGAGI. The germline V and J ends were trimmed by 0 bases and 0 bases, with 12 bases remaining between them. The CDR3 spans 17 residues.

As DNA, the CDR3 is TGCAGTGCTATCCTTACCGTTACAGGAGAACCCTACAATGAGCAGTTCTTC. Translation: CSAILTVTGEPYNEQFF. This chain connects TRBV20-1 to TRBJ2-1; tentative D call: TRBD1 (5 bases). V shed 4 bases and J shed 2 bases, with 21 bases lying between them. CDR3 length: 17 amino acids. Germline assignment: CDR1 DFQATT and CDR2 SNEGSKA (reference sequence).

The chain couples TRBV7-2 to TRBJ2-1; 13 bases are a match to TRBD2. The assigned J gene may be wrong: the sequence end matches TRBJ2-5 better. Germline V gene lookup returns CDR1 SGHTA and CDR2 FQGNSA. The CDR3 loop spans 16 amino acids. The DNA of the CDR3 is TGTGCCAGCAGCCCGACACTAGCGGGGGGGACGGAGACCCAGTACTTC. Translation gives CASSPTLAGGTETQYF.

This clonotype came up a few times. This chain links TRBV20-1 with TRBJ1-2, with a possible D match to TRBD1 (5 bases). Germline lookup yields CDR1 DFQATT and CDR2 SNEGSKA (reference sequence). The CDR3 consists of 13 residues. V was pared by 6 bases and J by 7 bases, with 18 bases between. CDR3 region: CSAYREGFGGYTF. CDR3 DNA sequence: TGCAGTGCCTACCGCGAGGGGTTCGGTGGCTACACCTTC.

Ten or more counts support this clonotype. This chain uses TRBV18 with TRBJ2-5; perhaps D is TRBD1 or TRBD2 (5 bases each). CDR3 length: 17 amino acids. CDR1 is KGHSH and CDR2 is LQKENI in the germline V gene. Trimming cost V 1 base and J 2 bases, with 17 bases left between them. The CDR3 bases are TGTGCCAGCTCACCACGGGACGGCCTGGAAGGGCAAGAGACCCAGTACTTC. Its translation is CASSPRDGLEGQETQYF.

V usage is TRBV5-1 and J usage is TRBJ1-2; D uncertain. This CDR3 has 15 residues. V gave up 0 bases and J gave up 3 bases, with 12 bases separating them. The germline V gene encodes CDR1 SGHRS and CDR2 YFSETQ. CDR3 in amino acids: CASSLVGSGDYGYTF. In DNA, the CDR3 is TGCGCCAGCAGCTTGGTAGGCAGTGGAGACTATGGCTACACCTTC.

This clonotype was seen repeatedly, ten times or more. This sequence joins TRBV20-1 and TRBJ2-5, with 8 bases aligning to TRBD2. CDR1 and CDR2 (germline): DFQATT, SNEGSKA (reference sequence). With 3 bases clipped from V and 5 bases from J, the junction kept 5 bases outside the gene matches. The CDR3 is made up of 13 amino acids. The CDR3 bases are TGCAGTGCTAGGGCGGGGGGCCTGGAGACCCAGTACTTC. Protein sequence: CSARAGGLETQYF.

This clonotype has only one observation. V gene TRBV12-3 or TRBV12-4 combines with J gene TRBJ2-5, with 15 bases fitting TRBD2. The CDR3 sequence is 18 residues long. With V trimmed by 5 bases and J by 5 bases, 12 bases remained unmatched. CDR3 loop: CASSPRTSGRGSFETQYF. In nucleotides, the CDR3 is TGTGCCAGCAGTCCCAGGACTAGCGGGAGGGGGTCATTTGAGACCCAGTACTTC.

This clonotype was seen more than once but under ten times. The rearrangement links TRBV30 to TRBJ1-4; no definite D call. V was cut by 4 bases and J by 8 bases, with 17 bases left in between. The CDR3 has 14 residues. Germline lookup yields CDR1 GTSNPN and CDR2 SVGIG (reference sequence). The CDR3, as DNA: TGTGCCTGGACGGTATGGGGAAAAAACGAAAAACTGTTTTTT. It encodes CAWTVWGKNEKLFF. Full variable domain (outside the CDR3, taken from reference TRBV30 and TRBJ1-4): SQTIHQWPATLVQPVGSPLSLECTVEGTSNPNLYWYRQAAGRGLQLLFYSVGIGQISSEVPQNLSASRPQDRQFILSSKKLLLSDSGFYLCAWTVWGKNEKLFFGSGTQLSVL.

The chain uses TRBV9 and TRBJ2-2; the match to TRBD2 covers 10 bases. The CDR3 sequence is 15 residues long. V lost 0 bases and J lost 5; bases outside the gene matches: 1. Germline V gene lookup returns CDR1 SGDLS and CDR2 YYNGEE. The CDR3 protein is CASSVAGLATGELFF. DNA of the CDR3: TGTGCCAGCAGCGTAGCGGGACTAGCGACCGGGGAGCTGTTTTTT.